The TCR beta chain described here comes from a study of T-cell memory formation after mild COVID-19. Study information: Each donor largely had its own TCR clusters. Whole-study findings and limits: CD4/CD8 balance characterized clones contracting day 15 to 85, and CD4+ skew characterized later expanders.

The ends lost 1 base at V and 6 bases at J; junction bases unmatched: 9. This CDR3 is 15 amino acids long. Looked up from germline, CDR1 is LGHDT and CDR2 is YNNKEL (reference sequence). Of note for this clonotype: Its matching antigen is unknown.

Constant-segment primers served in 5'RACE that generated TCR alpha and TCR beta cDNA libraries bearing sample barcodes and UMIs. TCRdb recomputed calls from the 5' RACE reads with MiXCR, one row per CDR3 protein. The profile shows under 400,000 distinct CDR3 sequences, around 27% of them singletons. This receptor was identified in an adult woman who had mild COVID-19 (a few samples of this study predate the infection). Cell type and time point are not known. The chain uses TRBV3-1 and TRBJ2-7; TRBD1 matches 7 bases. Sequenced material: PBMCs or a T cell subset sorted from them (not recorded which). CDR3 loop: CASSQVHHSGGEQYF. The CDR3 nucleotides read TGTGCCAGCAGCCAAGTGCACCATTCAGGGGGCGAGCAGTACTTC.